This T cell receptor (beta chain) was recorded in a study of OX40 agonist ivuxolimab in advanced cancers. Whole-study context: Ivuxolimab, which patients received intravenously every 2 weeks, was dosed at 0.01 to 10 mg/kg.

Study-wide results and caveats: Clonal expansion among partial responders at 0.1-3.0 mg/kg ranked near the lowest.

Data came from immunoSEQ multiplex PCR; TCRdb stores just in-frame clones and leaves some out. Found here are about 41,000 clones, about 89% of them singletons; the top ten hold under 4%. A history of autoimmune disease or systemic immunosuppression excluded patients. Note on this clone: Its antigen is still unknown.

Trimming stripped 3 bases from V and 4 bases from J, with 16 bases between. Germline values: CDR1 LNHNV, CDR2 YYDKDF (reference sequence). The CDR3 contains 16 residues. The gene calls are TRBV15 and TRBJ2-1; a possible D gene is TRBD2 (7 bases). Sequenced here: CD4+ or CD8+ T cells sorted from blood, sampled in a trial of the OX40 agonist ivuxolimab. This clonotype was obtained from an adult with an advanced solid tumor such as melanoma, head and neck, liver or kidney cancer. This CDR3 reads CATSSVRGAFYNEQFF. DNA of the CDR3: TGTGCCACCAGCAGCGTTCGGGGGGCTTTTTACAATGAGCAGTTCTTC.